The 3 T cell receptor beta chains reported below all come from one sample, sequenced in a study of early T cells in non-severe SARS-CoV-2 infection. TCRdb ran MiXCR on the 5' RACE reads and lists one entry per CDR3 protein. The sample consists of about 77,000 distinct CDR3 sequences, less than 5.5% of them appearing once. The sequencing here drew on whole blood, taken at baseline. The receptors derive from an adult who was a healthcare worker with PCR-confirmed SARS-CoV-2 infection or an uninfected control (not recorded which).

V usage is TRBV5-4 and J usage is TRBJ1-6; 7 bases are a match to TRBD1. V was pared by 4 bases and J by 9 bases, with 4 bases of the junction left unmatched. Germline V gene data show CDR1 as SGHNT and CDR2 as YYREEE (reference sequence). The CDR3 runs 13 residues. This CDR3 reads CASSGGGSSPLHF. As DNA, the CDR3 is TGTGCCAGCAGCGGAGGGGGCTCTTCACCCCTCCACTTT.

The rearrangement joins TRBV11-2 to TRBJ2-7; 7 bases are a match to TRBD1. Germline CDR1 SGHAT, CDR2 FQNNGV. CDR3 size: 15 residues. The V gene end was trimmed by 1 base and the J gene end by 3 bases; junction bases not matched to a gene: 6. CDR3: CASSLARTGGYEQYF. In nucleotides, the CDR3 is TGTGCCAGCAGCTTAGCCCGGACAGGAGGCTACGAGCAGTACTTC.

This clonotype was seen repeatedly, ten times or more. The chain uses TRBV4-1 and TRBJ2-6, with no clear D. This CDR3 has 15 residues. V lost 7 bases and J lost 0, with 10 bases in between. CDR1 and CDR2 from the germline V gene are MGHRA and YSYEKL. The CDR3 is CASTPVPSGANVLTF. CDR3 bases: TGCGCCAGCACCCCCGTCCCCTCTGGGGCCAACGTCCTGACTTTC.